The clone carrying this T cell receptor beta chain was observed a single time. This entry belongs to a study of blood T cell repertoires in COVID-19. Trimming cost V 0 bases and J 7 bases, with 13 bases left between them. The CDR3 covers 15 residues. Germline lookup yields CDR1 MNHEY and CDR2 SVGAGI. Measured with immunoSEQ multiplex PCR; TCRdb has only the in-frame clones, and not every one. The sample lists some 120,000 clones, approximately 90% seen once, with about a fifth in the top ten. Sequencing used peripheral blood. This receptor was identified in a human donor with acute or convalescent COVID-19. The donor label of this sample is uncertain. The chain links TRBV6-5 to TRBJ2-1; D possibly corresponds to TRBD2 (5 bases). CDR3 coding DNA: TGTGCCAGCAGTTACTCAGGAACTAGACGAAATGAGCAGTTCTTC. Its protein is CASSYSGTRRNEQFF.